One sample yielded the 8 T cell receptor beta chains listed below, sequenced in a study of T cell responses to AZD1222 COVID-19 vaccine. Libraries were prepared by immunoSEQ multiplex PCR; TCRdb keeps only in-frame clonotypes and omits some of them. There are approximately 170,000 clones in the sample; approximately 89% occur only once, and approximately 4% lies in the top ten. This specimen was peripheral blood, taken on day 0 of AZD1222 vaccination. The receptors originated from an adult in good health.

The chain has TRBV2 and TRBJ2-1; tentatively, D is TRBD1 (6 bases). The V end was cut by 6 bases, the J end by 0 bases, with 15 bases between. CDR1 and CDR2 (germline): SNHLY, FYNNEI. This CDR3 has 16 residues. The CDR3 is CASRGMTGASYNEQFF. CDR3 coding DNA: TGTGCCAGCAGGGGGATGACAGGCGCCTCCTACAATGAGCAGTTCTTC.

This chain connects TRBV5-1 to TRBJ2-2; D remains ambiguous. CDR3 length: 14 residues. Looked up from germline, CDR1 is SGHRS and CDR2 is YFSETQ. Trimming removed 0 bases at V and 5 bases at J, with 8 bases between. The CDR3 nucleotides read TGCGCCAGCAGCTTGGACACCGGGACCGGGGAGCTGTTTTTT. The encoded protein is CASSLDTGTGELFF.

The CDR3 reads CASSPRSRGWSNQPQHF. CDR3 DNA sequence: TGTGCCAGTAGTCCCCGGTCGAGGGGGTGGAGCAATCAGCCCCAGCATTTT. The J gene is TRBJ1-5, the V gene TRBV19, with D perhaps TRBD1 (6 bases). The CDR3 extends over 17 amino acids. V was shortened by 5 bases and J by 1 base, with 18 bases between the two germline ends. Germline V gives CDR1 LNHDA, CDR2 SQIVND (reference sequence).

V is TRBV11-3 and J is TRBJ2-1; possibly TRBD2 for D (5 bases). Germline CDR1 reads SGHNT; CDR2 reads YENEEA. This CDR3 has 15 amino acids. Trimming left V 5 bases short and J 9 bases short, with 20 bases between. CDR3 region: CASSPTRPPSVEQFF. The CDR3 bases are TGTGCCAGCAGCCCAACTAGGCCCCCGTCTGTTGAGCAGTTCTTC.

This chain uses TRBV24-1 with TRBJ2-1; 9 positions match TRBD2. Trimming at V came to 2 bases and at J to 8 bases, leaving 9 bases not matched to a gene. The CDR3 loop spans 16 amino acids. In germline, CDR1 is KGHDR, CDR2 SFDVKD. The CDR3 sequence is CATSDSGLAGRDEQFF. The CDR3 DNA is TGTGCCACCAGTGATTCAGGGCTAGCGGGACGGGATGAGCAGTTCTTC.

The chain carries TRBV28 and TRBJ1-1; D is ambiguous. Trimming removed 6 bases at V and 2 bases at J, with 16 bases between. Germline V gene sequence: CDR1 MDHEN, CDR2 SYDVKM. This CDR3 contains 15 residues. CDR3 sequence: CASSNSVRGNTEAFF. The DNA for the CDR3 is TGTGCCAGCAGCAACAGTGTCAGAGGAAACACTGAAGCTTTCTTT.

This chain uses TRBV7-3 with TRBJ1-3; D possibly corresponds to TRBD1 (5 bases). The CDR3 loop spans 15 amino acids. V was clipped by 3 bases and J by 0 bases, with 9 bases between them. From germline, CDR1 is SGHTA and CDR2 FQGTGA. The CDR3 loop is CASSLGPSSGNTIYF. CDR3 sequence (DNA): TGTGCCAGCAGCTTGGGACCAAGCTCTGGAAACACCATATATTTT.

The rearrangement links TRBV2 to TRBJ2-2; 7 bases are shared with TRBD2. CDR3 length equals 15 residues. CDR1 and CDR2 from the germline V gene are SNHLY and FYNNEI. V was pared by 6 bases and J by 7 bases, with 11 bases of the junction left unmatched. CDR3 residues: CASSPRGGALGELFF. The CDR3 DNA sequence: TGTGCCAGCAGCCCTCGGGGAGGGGCTCTCGGGGAGCTGTTTTTT.